This TCR beta chain was sequenced in a study of chemoradiotherapy in HPV16-positive cancers. Study-wide points: Non-HPV-specific T cells did not expand in tumors during treatment, whereas candidate HPV-specific clones and E7-related motifs did.

J was trimmed by 2 bases and V by 5 bases; bases with no gene match: 7. CDR1 and CDR2 from the germline V gene are MDHEN and SYDVKM. The CDR3 runs to 17 residues. Generated by immunoSEQ multiplex PCR, the TCRdb table keeps only in-frame clones and is missing some. The data hold 13,000 to 15,000 clones, with about two thirds observed a single time. Points on this clone: Its cognate antigen is unknown.

The chain has TRBV28 and TRBJ1-5; 12 bases match TRBD1. Sampling was performed from a patient who underwent chemoradiotherapy. The clonotype comes from a human donor with HPV-associated anogenital cancer. This CDR3 is CASSPGQGAPGNQPQHF. The DNA of the CDR3 is TGTGCCAGCAGTCCGGGACAGGGGGCGCCCGGCAATCAGCCCCAGCATTTT.